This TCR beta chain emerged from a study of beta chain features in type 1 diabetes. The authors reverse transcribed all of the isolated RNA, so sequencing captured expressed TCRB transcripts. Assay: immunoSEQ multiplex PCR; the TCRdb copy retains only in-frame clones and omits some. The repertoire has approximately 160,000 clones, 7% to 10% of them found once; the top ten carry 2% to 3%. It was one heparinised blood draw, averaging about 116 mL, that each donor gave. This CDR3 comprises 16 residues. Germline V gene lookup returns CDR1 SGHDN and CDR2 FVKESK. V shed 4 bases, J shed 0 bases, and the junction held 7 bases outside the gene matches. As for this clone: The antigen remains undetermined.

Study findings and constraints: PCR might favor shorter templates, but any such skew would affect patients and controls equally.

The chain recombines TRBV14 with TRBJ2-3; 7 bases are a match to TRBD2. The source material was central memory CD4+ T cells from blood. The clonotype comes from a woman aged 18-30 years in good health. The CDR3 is CASSPLAGGSTDTQYF. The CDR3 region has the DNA TGTGCCAGCAGCCCGTTAGCGGGTGGTAGCACAGATACGCAGTATTTT.